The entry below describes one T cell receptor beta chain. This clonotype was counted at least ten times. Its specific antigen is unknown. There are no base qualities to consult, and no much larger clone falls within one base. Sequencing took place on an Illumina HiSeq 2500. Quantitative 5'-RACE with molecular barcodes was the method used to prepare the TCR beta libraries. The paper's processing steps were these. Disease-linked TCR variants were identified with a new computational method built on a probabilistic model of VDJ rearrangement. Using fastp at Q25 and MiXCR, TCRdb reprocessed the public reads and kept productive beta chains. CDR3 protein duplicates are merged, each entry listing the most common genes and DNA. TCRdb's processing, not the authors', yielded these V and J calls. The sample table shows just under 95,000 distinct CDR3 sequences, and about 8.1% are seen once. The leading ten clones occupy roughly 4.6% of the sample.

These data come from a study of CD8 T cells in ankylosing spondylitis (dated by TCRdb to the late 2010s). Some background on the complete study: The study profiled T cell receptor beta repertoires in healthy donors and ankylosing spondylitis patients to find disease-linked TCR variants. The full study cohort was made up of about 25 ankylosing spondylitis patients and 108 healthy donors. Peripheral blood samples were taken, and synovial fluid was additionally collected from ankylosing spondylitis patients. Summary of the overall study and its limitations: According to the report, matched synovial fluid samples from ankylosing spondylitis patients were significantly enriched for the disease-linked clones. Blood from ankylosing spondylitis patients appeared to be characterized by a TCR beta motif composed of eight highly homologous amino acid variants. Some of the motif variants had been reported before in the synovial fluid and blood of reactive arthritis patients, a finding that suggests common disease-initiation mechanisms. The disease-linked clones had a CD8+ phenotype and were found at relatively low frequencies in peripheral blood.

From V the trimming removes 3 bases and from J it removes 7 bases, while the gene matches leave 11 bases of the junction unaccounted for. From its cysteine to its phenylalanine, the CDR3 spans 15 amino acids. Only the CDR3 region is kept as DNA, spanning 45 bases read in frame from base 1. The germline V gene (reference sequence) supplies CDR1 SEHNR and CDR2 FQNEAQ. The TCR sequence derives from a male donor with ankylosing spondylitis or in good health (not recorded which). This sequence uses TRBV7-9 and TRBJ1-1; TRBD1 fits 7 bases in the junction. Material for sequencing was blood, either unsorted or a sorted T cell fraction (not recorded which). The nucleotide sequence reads TGTGCCAGCAGCTTCCCAAAGGACGACAGGGTTGAAGCTTTCTTT. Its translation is CASSFPKDDRVEAFF.